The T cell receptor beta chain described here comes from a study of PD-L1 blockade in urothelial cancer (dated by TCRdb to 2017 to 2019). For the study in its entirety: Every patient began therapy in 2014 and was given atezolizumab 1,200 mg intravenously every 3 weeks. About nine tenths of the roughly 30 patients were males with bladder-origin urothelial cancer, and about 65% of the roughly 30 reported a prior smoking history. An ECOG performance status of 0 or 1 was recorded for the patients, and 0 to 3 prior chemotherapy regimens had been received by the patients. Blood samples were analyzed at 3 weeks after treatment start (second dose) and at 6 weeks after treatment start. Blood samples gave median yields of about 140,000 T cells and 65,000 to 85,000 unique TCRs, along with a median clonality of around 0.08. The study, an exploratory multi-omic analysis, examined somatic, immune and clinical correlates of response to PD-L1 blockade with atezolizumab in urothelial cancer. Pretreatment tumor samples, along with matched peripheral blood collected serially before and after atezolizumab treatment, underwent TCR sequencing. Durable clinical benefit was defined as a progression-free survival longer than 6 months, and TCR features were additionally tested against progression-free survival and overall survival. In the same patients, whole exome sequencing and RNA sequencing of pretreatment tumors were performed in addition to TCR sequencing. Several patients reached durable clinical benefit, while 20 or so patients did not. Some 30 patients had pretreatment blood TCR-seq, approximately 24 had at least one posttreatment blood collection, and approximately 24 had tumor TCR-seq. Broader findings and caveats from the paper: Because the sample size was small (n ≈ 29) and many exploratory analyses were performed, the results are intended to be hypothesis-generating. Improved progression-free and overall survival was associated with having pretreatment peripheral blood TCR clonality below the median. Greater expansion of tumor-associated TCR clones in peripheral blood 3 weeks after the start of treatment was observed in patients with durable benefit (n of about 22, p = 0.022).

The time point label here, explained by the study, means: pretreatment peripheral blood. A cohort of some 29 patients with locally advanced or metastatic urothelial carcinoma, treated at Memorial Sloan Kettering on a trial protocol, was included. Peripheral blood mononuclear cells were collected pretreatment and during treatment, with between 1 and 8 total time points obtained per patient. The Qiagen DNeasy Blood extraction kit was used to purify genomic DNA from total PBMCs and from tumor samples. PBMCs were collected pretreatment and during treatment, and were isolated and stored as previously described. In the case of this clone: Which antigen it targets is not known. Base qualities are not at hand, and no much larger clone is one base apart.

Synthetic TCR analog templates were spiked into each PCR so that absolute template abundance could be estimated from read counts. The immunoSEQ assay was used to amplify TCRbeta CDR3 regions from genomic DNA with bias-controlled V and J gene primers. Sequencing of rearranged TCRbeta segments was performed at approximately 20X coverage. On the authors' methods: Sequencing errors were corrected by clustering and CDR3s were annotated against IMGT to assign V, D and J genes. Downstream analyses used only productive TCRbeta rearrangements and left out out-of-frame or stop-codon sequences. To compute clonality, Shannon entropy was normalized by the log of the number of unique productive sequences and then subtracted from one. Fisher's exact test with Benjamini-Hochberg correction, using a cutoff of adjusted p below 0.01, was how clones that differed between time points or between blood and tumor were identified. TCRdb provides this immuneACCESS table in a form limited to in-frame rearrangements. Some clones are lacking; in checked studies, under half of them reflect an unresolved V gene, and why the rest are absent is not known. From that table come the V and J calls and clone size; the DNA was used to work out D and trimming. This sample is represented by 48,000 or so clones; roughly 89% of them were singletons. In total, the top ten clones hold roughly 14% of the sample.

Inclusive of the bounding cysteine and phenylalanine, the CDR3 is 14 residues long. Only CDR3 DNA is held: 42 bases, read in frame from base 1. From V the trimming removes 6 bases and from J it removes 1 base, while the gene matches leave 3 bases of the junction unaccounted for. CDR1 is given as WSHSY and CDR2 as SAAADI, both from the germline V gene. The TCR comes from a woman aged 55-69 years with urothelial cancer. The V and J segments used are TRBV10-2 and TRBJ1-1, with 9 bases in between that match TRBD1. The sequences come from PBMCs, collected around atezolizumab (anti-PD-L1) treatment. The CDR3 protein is CASSWTGENTEAFF. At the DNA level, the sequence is TGCGCCAGCAGCTGGACAGGGGAGAACACTGAAGCTTTCTTT.